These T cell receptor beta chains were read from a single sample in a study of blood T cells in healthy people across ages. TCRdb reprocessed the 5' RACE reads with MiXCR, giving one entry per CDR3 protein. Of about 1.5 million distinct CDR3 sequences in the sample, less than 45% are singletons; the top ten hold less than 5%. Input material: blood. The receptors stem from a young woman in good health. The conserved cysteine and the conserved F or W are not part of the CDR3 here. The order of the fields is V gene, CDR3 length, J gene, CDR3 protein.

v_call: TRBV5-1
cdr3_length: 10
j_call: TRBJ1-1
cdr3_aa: ASSFVGAEAF

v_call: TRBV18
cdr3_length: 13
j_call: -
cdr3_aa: ASSPPGLGGNEQY

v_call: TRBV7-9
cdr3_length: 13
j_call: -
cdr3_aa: ASSLEYSSQDEQY

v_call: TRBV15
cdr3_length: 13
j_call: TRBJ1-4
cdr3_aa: ATSRDPEGDEKLF

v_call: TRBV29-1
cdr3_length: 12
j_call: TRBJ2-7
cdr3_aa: SVAPGTDLREQY

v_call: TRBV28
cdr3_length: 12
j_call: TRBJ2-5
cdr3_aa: ASGISVTQETQY

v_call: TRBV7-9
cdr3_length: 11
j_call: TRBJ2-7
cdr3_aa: ASSLKQNYEQY

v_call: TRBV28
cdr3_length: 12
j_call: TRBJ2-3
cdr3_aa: ASSSLGRTDTQY

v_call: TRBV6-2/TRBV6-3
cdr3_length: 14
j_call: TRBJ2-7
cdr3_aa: ASSQRRLAGSHEQY

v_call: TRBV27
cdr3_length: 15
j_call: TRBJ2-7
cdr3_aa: ASSPPLGTNSYNEQY

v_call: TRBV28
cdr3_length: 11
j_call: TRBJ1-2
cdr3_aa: ASSLGKRQGYT

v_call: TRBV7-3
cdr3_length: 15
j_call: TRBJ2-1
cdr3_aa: ASSLTIFPSSYNEQF

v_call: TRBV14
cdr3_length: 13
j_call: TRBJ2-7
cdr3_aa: ASSQLERSPYEQY

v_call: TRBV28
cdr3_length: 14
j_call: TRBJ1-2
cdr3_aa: ASSLEGGSDLYGYT

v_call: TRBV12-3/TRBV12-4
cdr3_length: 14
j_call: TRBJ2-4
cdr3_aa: ASSLVQSTAKNIQY

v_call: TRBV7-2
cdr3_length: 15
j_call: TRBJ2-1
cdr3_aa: ASSFAPTPGSYNEQF

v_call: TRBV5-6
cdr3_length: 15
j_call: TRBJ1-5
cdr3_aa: ASSLGSGGQLLQPQH

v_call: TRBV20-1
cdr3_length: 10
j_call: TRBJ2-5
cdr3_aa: SAKAGGETQY

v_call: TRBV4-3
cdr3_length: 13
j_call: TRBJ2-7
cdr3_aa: ASSQARDTTYEQY

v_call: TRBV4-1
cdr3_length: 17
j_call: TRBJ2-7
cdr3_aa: ASSQAWASGGSLSYEQY

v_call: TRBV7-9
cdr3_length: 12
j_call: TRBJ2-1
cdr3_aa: ASSLENRYNEQF

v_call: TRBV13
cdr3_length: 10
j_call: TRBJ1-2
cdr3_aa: ASSLQVYGYT

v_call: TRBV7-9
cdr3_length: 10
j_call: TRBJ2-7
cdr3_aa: ASNSGTYEQY

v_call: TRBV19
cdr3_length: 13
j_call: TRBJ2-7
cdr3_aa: ASSHGTNLRYEQY

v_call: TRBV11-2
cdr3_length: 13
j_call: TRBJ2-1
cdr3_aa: ASSLRGTISGEQF

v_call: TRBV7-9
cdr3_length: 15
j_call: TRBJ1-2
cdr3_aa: ASSSLAGQGKIYGYT

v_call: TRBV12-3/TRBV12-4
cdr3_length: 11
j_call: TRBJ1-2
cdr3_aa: ASSIGRGNGYT